This T cell receptor beta chain was recorded in a study of human T cells and chemical hapten exposure. Study-wide findings and caveats: Against controls, expanded TCRs gave rise to significantly more large CDR3 similarity clusters.

The study used a library that attached unique molecular identifiers to individual cDNA molecules. Each CDR3 protein is one row after TCRdb ran MiXCR on the RACE reads. Found here are 75,000 to 95,000 distinct CDR3 sequences, approximately 11% of them singletons; the top ten hold roughly 2%. A remark on this clonotype: What it binds is not known.

Time point described: patch test 2, 6 weeks after DPC sensitization. The sample's treatment: therapeutic diphenylcyclopropenone sensitization with weekly scalp DPC. Germline loops: CDR1 MNHEY, CDR2 SVGEGT. The CDR3 totals 15 residues. V gave up 3 bases and J gave up 0 bases, with 11 bases separating them. V and J are TRBV6-2 or TRBV6-3 and TRBJ2-5, with a weak D call TRBD1 (6 bases). The specimen was whole blood, collected in connection with sensitization to the hapten diphenylcyclopropenone (DPC). The receptor was derived from a man aged 40-49 years with alopecia areata. Some clones in this sample may be carry-over from other donors' samples. CDR3: CASSYLTGYQETQYF. The CDR3 coding sequence is TGTGCCAGCAGTTATTTGACAGGTTACCAAGAGACCCAGTACTTC.